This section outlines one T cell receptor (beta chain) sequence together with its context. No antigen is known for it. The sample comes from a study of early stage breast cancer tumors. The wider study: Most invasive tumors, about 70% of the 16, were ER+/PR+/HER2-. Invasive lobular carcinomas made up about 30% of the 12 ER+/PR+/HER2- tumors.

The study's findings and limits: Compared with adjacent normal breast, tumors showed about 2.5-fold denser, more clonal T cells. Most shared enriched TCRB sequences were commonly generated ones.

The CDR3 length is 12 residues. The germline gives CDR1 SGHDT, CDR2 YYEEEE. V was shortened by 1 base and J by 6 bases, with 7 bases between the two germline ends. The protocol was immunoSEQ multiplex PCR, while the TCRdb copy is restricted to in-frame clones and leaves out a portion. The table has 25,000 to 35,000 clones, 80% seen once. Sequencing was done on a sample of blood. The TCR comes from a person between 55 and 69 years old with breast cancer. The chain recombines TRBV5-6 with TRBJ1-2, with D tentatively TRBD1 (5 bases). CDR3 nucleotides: TGTGCCAGCAGCTTGCGCAGGGATGGCTACACCTTC. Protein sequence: CASSLRRDGYTF.